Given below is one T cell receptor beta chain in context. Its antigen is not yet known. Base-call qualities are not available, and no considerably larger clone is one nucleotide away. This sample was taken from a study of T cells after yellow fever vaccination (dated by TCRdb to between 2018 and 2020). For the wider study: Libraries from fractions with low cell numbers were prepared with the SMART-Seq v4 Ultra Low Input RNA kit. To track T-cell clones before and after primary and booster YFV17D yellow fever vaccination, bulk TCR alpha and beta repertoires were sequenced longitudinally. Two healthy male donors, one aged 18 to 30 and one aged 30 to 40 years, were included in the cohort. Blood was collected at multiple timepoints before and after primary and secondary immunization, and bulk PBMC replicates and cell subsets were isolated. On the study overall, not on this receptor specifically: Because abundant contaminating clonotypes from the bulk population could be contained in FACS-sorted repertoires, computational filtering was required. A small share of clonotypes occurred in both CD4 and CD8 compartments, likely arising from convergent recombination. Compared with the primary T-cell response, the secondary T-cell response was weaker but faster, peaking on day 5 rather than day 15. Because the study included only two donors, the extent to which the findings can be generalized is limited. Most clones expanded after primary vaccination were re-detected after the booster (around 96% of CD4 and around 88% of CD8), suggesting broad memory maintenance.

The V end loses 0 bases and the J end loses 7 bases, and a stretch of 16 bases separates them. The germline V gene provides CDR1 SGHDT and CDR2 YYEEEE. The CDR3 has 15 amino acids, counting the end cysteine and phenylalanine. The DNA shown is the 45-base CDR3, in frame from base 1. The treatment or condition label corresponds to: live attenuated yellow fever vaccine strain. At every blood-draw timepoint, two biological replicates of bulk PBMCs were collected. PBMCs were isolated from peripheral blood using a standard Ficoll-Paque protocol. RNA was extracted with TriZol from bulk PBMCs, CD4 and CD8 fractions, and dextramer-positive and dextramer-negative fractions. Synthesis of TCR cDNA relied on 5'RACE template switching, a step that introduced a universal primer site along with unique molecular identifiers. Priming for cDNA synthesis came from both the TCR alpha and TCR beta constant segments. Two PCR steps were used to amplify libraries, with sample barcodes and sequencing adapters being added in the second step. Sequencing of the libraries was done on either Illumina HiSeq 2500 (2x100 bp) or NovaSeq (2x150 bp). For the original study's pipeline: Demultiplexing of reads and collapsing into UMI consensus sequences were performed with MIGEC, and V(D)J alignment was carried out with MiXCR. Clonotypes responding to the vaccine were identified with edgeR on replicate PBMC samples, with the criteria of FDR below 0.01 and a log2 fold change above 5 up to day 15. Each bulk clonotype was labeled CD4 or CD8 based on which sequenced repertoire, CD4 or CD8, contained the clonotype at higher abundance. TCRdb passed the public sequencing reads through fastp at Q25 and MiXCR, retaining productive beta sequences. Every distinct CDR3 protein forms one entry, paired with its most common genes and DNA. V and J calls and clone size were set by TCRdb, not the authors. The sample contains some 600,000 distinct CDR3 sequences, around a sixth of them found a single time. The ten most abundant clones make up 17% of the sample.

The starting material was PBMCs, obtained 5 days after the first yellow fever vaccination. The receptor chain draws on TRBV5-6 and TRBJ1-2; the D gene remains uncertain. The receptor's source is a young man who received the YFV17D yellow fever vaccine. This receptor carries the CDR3 CASSLELAWSVGYTF. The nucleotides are TGTGCCAGCAGCTTGGAGTTAGCATGGTCTGTTGGCTACACCTTC.